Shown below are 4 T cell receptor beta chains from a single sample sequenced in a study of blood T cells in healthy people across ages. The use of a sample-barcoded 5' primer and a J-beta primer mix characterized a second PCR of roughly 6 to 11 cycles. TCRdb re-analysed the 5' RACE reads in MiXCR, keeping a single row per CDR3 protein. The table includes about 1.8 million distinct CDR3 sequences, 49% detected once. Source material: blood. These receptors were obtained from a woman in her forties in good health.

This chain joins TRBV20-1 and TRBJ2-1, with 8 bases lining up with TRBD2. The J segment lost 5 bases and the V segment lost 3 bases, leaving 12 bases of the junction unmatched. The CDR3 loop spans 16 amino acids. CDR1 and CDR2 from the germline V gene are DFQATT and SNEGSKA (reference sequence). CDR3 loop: CSARPPGGLGHNEQFF. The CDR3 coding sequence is TGCAGTGCTAGGCCCCCGGGGGGGCTTGGGCACAATGAGCAGTTCTTC.

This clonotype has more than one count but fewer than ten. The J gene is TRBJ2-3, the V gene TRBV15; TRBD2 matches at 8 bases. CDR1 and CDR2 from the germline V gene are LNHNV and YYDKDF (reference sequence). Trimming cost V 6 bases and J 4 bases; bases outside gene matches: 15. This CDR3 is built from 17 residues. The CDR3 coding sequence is TGTGCCACCAGTCCTCAGCCGGGACTAGATTTCCCAGATACGCAGTATTTT. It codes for CATSPQPGLDFPDTQYF. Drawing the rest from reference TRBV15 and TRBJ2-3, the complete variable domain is DAMVIQNPRYQVTQFGKPVTLSCSQTLNHNVMYWYQQKSSQAPKLLFHYYDKDFNNEADTPDNFQSRRPNTSFCFLDIRSPGLGDTAMYLCATSPQPGLDFPDTQYFGPGTRLTVL.

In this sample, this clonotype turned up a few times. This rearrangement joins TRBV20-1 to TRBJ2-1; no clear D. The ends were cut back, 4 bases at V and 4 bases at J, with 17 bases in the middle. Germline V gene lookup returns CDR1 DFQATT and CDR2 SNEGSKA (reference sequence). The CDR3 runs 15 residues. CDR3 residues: CSAIPVDGLYNEQFF. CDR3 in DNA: TGCAGTGCTATTCCAGTGGACGGCTTATACAATGAGCAGTTCTTC.

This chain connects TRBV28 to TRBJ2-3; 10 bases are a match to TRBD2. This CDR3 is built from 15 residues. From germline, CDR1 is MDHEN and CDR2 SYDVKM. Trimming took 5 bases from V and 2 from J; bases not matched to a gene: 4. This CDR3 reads CASSGLAALTDTQYF. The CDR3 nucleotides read TGTGCCAGCAGTGGACTAGCGGCCCTCACAGATACGCAGTATTTT.